The 19 T cell receptor beta chains below all came from one sample that was sequenced in a study of monozygotic twins with inflammatory bowel disease. TCRdb reanalyzed the 5' RACE reads, giving one entry per CDR3 protein sequence and no DNA. The sample table includes approximately 200,000 distinct CDR3 sequences. Sequences were obtained from blood. Receptor source: a human donor with ulcerative colitis or Crohn's disease, or a healthy co-twin of an affected twin (not recorded which).

The rearrangement links TRBV20-1 to TRBJ1-1. This CDR3 spans 16 amino acids. Germline V CDR1 and CDR2: DFQATT, SNEGSKA (reference sequence). The CDR3 region is CSARGFVSGGNTEAFF.

V is TRBV18 and J is TRBJ1-5; TCRdb designates TRBD1, a call that cannot be tested without DNA. The CDR3 loop spans 15 amino acids. Germline CDR1 KGHSH, CDR2 LQKENI. CDR3 region: CASSLRGQVNQPQHF.

This rearrangement joins TRBV12-5 to TRBJ2-2; the TRBD1 assignment by TCRdb is unverifiable without DNA. The CDR3 is 16 amino acids. Germline CDR1 is LGHNT and CDR2 is FRNRAP. The CDR3: CASGPEDSANTGELFF.

This chain joins TRBV20-1 and TRBJ2-3. The germline V gene encodes CDR1 DFQATT and CDR2 SNEGSKA (reference sequence). The CDR3 is 11 residues long. This chain's CDR3 is CSARGRDTQYF.

The chain has TRBV6-1 and TRBJ1-5. The CDR3 has 15 residues. From germline, CDR1 is MNHNS and CDR2 SASEGT. The CDR3 spells CASNEGWGRNQPQHF.

The V call is TRBV19, the J call TRBJ1-5; TCRdb indicates TRBD1, and absent DNA this call remains unverified. The germline CDR1 and CDR2 sequences are LNHDA and SQIVND (reference sequence). CDR3 size: 15 residues. The CDR3 spells CASSGDRQRVEPQHF. The full variable domain, in which reference TRBV19 and TRBJ1-5 provide the parts outside the CDR3, is DGGITQSPKYLFRKEGQNVTLSCEQNLNHDAMYWYRQDPGQGLRLIYYSQIVNDFQKGDIAEGYSVSREKKESFPLTVTSAQKNPTAFYLCASSGDRQRVEPQHFGDGTRLSIL.

The chain uses TRBV20-1 and TRBJ1-4; TCRdb returns TRBD1, unconfirmable since there is no DNA. Germline assignment: CDR1 DFQATT and CDR2 SNEGSKA (reference sequence). The CDR3 totals 17 residues. The CDR3: CSASATFPGSPLEKLFF.

The chain joins TRBV4-2 to TRBJ2-3; the D gene TCRdb calls, TRBD2, cannot be checked with no DNA. In germline, CDR1 is LGHNA, CDR2 YNFKEQ. CDR3 length equals 17 residues. CDR3 loop: CASSLNTGTEGTDTQYF.

J is TRBJ1-2 and V is TRBV20-1; lacking DNA, the TRBD1 call made by TCRdb goes unchecked. CDR1 is DFQATT, CDR2 SNEGSKA, per germline (reference sequence). CDR3 length equals 13 residues. The CDR3 loop reads CSARDRGAYGYTF.

The chain employs TRBV12-3 or TRBV12-4 and TRBJ1-5. The CDR3 is 12 residues long. The CDR3: CASSGNNQPQHF.

This rearrangement joins TRBV5-1 to TRBJ2-1; with no DNA, the TCRdb D assignment of TRBD2 cannot be verified. The CDR3 has 16 residues. CDR1 is SGHRS, CDR2 YFSETQ, per germline. CDR3 loop: CASSPAVSGGYNEQFF.

The rearrangement uses TRBV20-1 and TRBJ2-3. Germline CDR1 and CDR2: DFQATT and SNEGSKA (reference sequence). The CDR3 has 14 amino acids. The CDR3 here is CSARGETSTDTQYF.

This chain links TRBV11-2 with TRBJ1-2; TCRdb returns TRBD1, unconfirmable since there is no DNA. The germline V gene encodes CDR1 SGHAT and CDR2 FQNNGV. The CDR3 spans 21 residues. The CDR3 region is CASSSMTPRQISENKNYGYTF.

The chain's CDR3 is CASRVIGANVLTF. This chain uses TRBV12-3 or TRBV12-4 with TRBJ2-6. The CDR3 is 13 residues long.

The J gene is TRBJ1-2, the V gene TRBV6-1; the TRBD1 assignment by TCRdb is unverifiable without DNA. CDR1 is MNHNS and CDR2 is SASEGT in the germline V gene. This CDR3 has 14 residues. The CDR3 loop is CASSENRALGGYTF.

The V gene is TRBV5-1, the J gene TRBJ1-1. Germline V gene data show CDR1 as SGHRS and CDR2 as YFSETQ. The CDR3 contains 13 residues. This CDR3 reads CASSLTESTEAFF.

The chain recombines TRBV7-9 with TRBJ2-3. CDR3 length: 17 amino acids. Germline V gene sequence: CDR1 SEHNR, CDR2 FQNEAQ (reference sequence). CDR3 sequence: CASSQFGGGPSTDTQYF.

CDR3 loop: CSVPERAEAFF. This chain links TRBV29-1 with TRBJ1-1. Germline values: CDR1 SQVTM, CDR2 ANQGSEA. The CDR3 is 11 amino acids.

The CDR3: CATSRDKGQSYGYTF. The chain employs TRBV15 and TRBJ1-2; TCRdb lists TRBD1, though no DNA is available to test this call. This CDR3 has 15 residues. Germline-derived CDR1 and CDR2 are LNHNV and YYDKDF (reference sequence).